Shown below are 26 T cell receptor beta chains from a single sample sequenced in a study of shared T cell receptors in the human thymus. The protocol was immunoSEQ multiplex PCR, while the TCRdb copy is restricted to in-frame clones and leaves out a portion. The data contain about 500,000 clones, approximately 78% of them singletons. The sample also formed part of further work on human thymus T cells.

Sequencing was performed on thymocytes. These receptors were taken from a boy under two years old with a congenital heart defect.

The rearrangement uses TRBV5-4 and TRBJ2-7, with TRBD2 matching 9 bases. The CDR3 loop spans 18 amino acids. Germline CDR1 SGHNT, CDR2 YYREEE (reference sequence). The V segment lost 2 bases and the J segment 5 bases; nucleotides outside the gene matches: 17. The chain's CDR3 is CASSLRSRAGLAGNEQYF. The DNA of the CDR3 is TGTGCCAGCAGCTTAAGGTCCCGGGCGGGACTAGCAGGCAACGAGCAGTACTTC. The variable domain in full, with the rest retrieved from reference TRBV5-4 and TRBJ2-7, is ETGVTQSPTHLIKTRGQQVTLRCSSQSGHNTVSWYQQALGQGPQFIFQYYREEENGRGNFPPRFSGLQFPNYSSELNVNALELDDSALYLCASSLRSRAGLAGNEQYFGPGTRLTVT.

CDR3 region: CASSINRVEFSGANVLTF. For the CDR3, the DNA is TGTGCCAGCAGCATTAACCGGGTCGAGTTCTCTGGGGCCAACGTCCTGACTTTC. This chain joins TRBV5-6 and TRBJ2-6; no firm D call. CDR1 is SGHDT and CDR2 is YYEEEE in the germline V gene. V was pared by 4 bases and J by 0 bases, with 17 bases between. The CDR3 has 18 amino acids.

This clone was observed a handful of times. The germline gene is not matched at one end of the junction; a read error may be the cause. This chain uses TRBV29-1 with TRBJ2-1, with 11 bases lining up with TRBD2. This CDR3 has 14 residues. Per germline, CDR1 SQVTM and CDR2 ANQGSEA. The DNA for the CDR3 is TGCAGCGGTGAACTAGCGGGGGATCGGAATGAGCAGTTCTTC. It specifies CSGELAGDRNEQFF.

This clone was seen more than once but under ten times. CDR3 residues: CASRVQGGNYGYTF. CDR3 nucleotide sequence: TGTGCCAGCAGGGTACAGGGTGGTAACTATGGCTACACCTTC. The V gene is TRBV6-1, the J gene TRBJ1-2; D possibly corresponds to TRBD1 (6 bases). The germline gives CDR1 MNHNS, CDR2 SASEGT. With 6 bases removed from V and 1 base from J, the gap between germline ends came to 12 bases. There are 14 residues in the CDR3.

On this clone: The same CDR3 is also encoded by other DNA sequences in this sample. The genes are TRBV9 and TRBJ2-7; D perhaps matches TRBD2 (6 bases). Trimming cost V 0 bases and J 4 bases, with 14 bases left between them. This CDR3 is built from 15 residues. Germline CDR1 is SGDLS and CDR2 is YYNGEE. The CDR3 is CASSVGAGSPYEQYF. CDR3 nucleotides: TGTGCCAGCAGCGTAGGTGCGGGATCCCCTTACGAGCAGTACTTC.

V usage is TRBV21-1 and J usage is TRBJ2-7; TRBD1 reflects the table's D call only, with no check against the DNA. TRBV21-1 is a known pseudogene. The CDR3 totals 15 residues. CDR3 in amino acids: CASSPGTDKIEEQYF. The CDR3 DNA reads TGTGCCAGCAGCCCCGGGACAGACAAAATAGAGGAGCAGTACTTC.

CDR3 coding DNA: TGTGCCAGCAGAGGGGTGGCGGGGGGGGCCAATGAGCAGTTCTTC. Encoded protein: CASRGVAGGANEQFF. The chain employs TRBV28 and TRBJ2-1; TRBD2 matches at 9 bases. The CDR3 consists of 15 residues. Germline CDR1 reads MDHEN; CDR2 reads SYDVKM. The trim removed 6 bases at V and 6 bases at J, leaving 9 bases unmatched.

J is TRBJ2-1 and V is TRBV18; D uncertain. This CDR3 comprises 17 residues. The V end lost 5 bases, the J end lost 0 bases, and 17 bases lay between the germline ends. Germline-derived CDR1 and CDR2 are KGHSH and LQKENI. The chain's CDR3 is CASSTSPIPSSYNEQFF. CDR3 bases: TGTGCCAGCTCAACATCACCGATCCCAAGCTCCTACAATGAGCAGTTCTTC. Filled out from reference TRBV18 and TRBJ2-1, the complete variable domain reads NAGVMQNPRHLVRRRGQEARLRCSPMKGHSHVYWYRQLPEEGLKFMVYLQKENIIDESGMPKERFSAEFPKEGPSILRIQQVVRGDSAAYFCASSTSPIPSSYNEQFFGPGTRLTVL.

The V gene is TRBV7-9, the J gene TRBJ2-7; 12 bases line up with TRBD2. The J segment lost 1 base and the V segment lost 5 bases, leaving 12 bases of the junction unmatched. Germline V gives CDR1 SEHNR, CDR2 FQNEAQ (reference sequence). This CDR3 has 18 residues. CDR3 loop: CASSRGTSGSSASYEQYF. The CDR3 bases are TGTGCCAGCAGCCGAGGGACTAGCGGGTCTTCCGCGTCCTACGAGCAGTACTTC.

V is TRBV7-8 and J is TRBJ2-2; TRBD1 is a possible D gene (6 bases). The CDR3 extends over 15 amino acids. Germline CDR1 and CDR2: SGHVS and FQNEAQ. The germline V and J ends were trimmed by 9 bases and 4 bases, with 18 bases remaining between them. CDR3 in amino acids: CASRYLQGGTGELFF. In DNA form, the CDR3 reads TGTGCCAGTCGGTATTTACAGGGTGGCACCGGGGAGCTGTTTTTT.

DNA of the CDR3: TGCGCCAGCAGCCAGGGGTCTAGCGTCTCCTACGAGCAGTACTTC. This translates into CASSQGSSVSYEQYF. The J gene is TRBJ2-7, the V gene TRBV4-3; weak D call: TRBD2 (6 bases). V was trimmed by 3 bases and J by 0 bases, leaving 12 bases between them. Germline-derived CDR1 and CDR2 are LGHNA and YSLEER. CDR3 length: 15 residues.

This chain links TRBV14 with TRBJ2-6, with D perhaps TRBD1 (7 bases). Trimming took off 4 bases at V and 4 bases at J, with 14 bases between the two ends. Germline loops: CDR1 SGHDN, CDR2 FVKESK. The CDR3 is made up of 16 amino acids. CDR3 DNA sequence: TGTGCCAGCAGCCCCAGGGGGGTGAAAGGGGCCAACGTCCTGACTTTC. Protein product: CASSPRGVKGANVLTF.

This rearrangement joins TRBV28 to TRBJ2-7, with unresolved D. The V gene lost 8 bases and the J gene lost 5 bases, with 10 bases spanning the gap. The CDR3 covers 11 residues. Germline CDR1 MDHEN, CDR2 SYDVKM. The CDR3 is CASGPSNEQYF. The DNA of the CDR3 is TGTGCCAGCGGCCCCAGTAACGAGCAGTACTTC. Filled out from reference TRBV28 and TRBJ2-7, the complete variable domain reads DVKVTQSSRYLVKRTGEKVFLECVQDMDHENMFWYRQDPGLGLRLIYFSYDVKMKEKGDIPEGYSVSREKKERFSLILESASTNQTSMYLCASGPSNEQYFGPGTRLTVT.

As to this clone: At one boundary the junction diverges from the germline segment, which might be a read error. The same CDR3 arises from other DNA sequences in this sample as well. This chain uses TRBV5-1 with TRBJ2-1; 9 nucleotides align to TRBD2. The CDR3 loop spans 15 amino acids. Germline CDR1 SGHRS, CDR2 YFSETQ. The CDR3 coding sequence is TGCGCTAGCAGCTTGGGTAGCGGGAGCCTTAATGAGCAGTTCTTC. Protein product: CASSLGSGSLNEQFF.

The chain employs TRBV5-1 and TRBJ2-2; tentative D call: TRBD2 (6 bases). The V gene lost 6 bases and the J gene lost 2 bases, with 14 bases spanning the gap. The germline gives CDR1 SGHRS, CDR2 YFSETQ. The CDR3 consists of 15 residues. The CDR3 spells CASIPVGGNTGELFF. The CDR3 nucleotides are TGCGCCAGCATCCCAGTGGGGGGAAACACCGGGGAGCTGTTTTTT.

V usage is TRBV5-1 and J usage is TRBJ2-7, with 8 bases fitting TRBD1. Germline V gives CDR1 SGHRS, CDR2 YFSETQ. The CDR3 has 15 residues. V lost 3 bases, J lost 0 bases, and 5 bases stayed unmatched. CDR3 amino acids: CASSYGTGNSYEQYF. CDR3 DNA sequence: TGCGCCAGCAGCTATGGGACAGGCAACTCCTACGAGCAGTACTTC.

The rearrangement uses TRBV15 and TRBJ1-1; D is possibly TRBD1 (5 bases). V lost 6 bases to trimming and J lost 4 bases, with 9 bases between them. CDR1 and CDR2 (germline): LNHNV, YYDKDF (reference sequence). The CDR3 consists of 12 residues. CDR3 sequence reads: CATRWGSTEAFF. The CDR3 bases are TGTGCCACCAGATGGGGCAGCACTGAAGCTTTCTTT.

This clone was seen only a few times. This rearrangement joins TRBV21-1 to TRBJ2-1; TRBD2 was called by the table and not checked on the DNA. TRBV21-1 is designated a pseudogene. The CDR3 length is 16 residues. The CDR3 DNA is TGTGCCAGCAGCAAAGAGAGGTCCGCCTCCTACAATGAGCAGTTCTTC. This gives the protein CASSKERSASYNEQFF.

The chain couples TRBV7-2 to TRBJ2-1, with D possibly being TRBD2 (5 bases). CDR1 SGHTA and CDR2 FQGNSA come from the germline V gene. The CDR3 covers 14 residues. V lost 3 bases, J lost 10 bases, and 16 bases lay in between. This CDR3 is CASSLPGSPGEQFF. The CDR3 coding sequence is TGTGCCAGCAGCTTGCCCGGCTCCCCGGGGGAGCAGTTCTTC.

This chain links TRBV27 with TRBJ2-1; TRBD2 matches 13 bases. The junction had 10 bases not matched to a gene; V was cut back by 5 bases and J by 0 bases. Germline-derived CDR1 and CDR2 are MNHEY and SMNVEV (reference sequence). This CDR3 region has 19 residues. CDR3 amino acids: CASSAPGTSGASSYNEQFF. The CDR3 nucleotides are TGTGCCAGCAGTGCACCCGGGACTAGCGGGGCGAGCTCCTACAATGAGCAGTTCTTC.

The V gene is TRBV15, the J gene TRBJ1-4; D call uncertain. The germline CDR1 and CDR2 sequences are LNHNV and YYDKDF (reference sequence). V dropped 0 bases and J dropped 5 bases, with 19 bases sitting between them. The CDR3 consists of 18 residues. DNA for the CDR3: TGTGCCACCAGCAGAGATCCCAAGTTGTCCAGGCCCAATGAAAAACTGTTTTTT. Translating it yields CATSRDPKLSRPNEKLFF.

The rearrangement uses TRBV11-2 and TRBJ2-5; 8 bases agree with TRBD2. Per the germline V gene, CDR1 is SGHAT and CDR2 is FQNNGV. V dropped 5 bases and J dropped 0; count of bases not matched to a gene: 5. The CDR3 is 15 amino acids. The CDR3 region is CASSQRTSYQETQYF. The DNA for the CDR3 is TGTGCCAGCAGCCAGCGGACTAGCTACCAAGAGACCCAGTACTTC.

The V gene is TRBV7-6, the J gene TRBJ1-1; 7 nucleotides line up with TRBD1. Per the germline V gene, CDR1 is SGHVS and CDR2 is FNYEAQ. The CDR3 is made up of 14 amino acids. The V segment lost 3 bases and the J segment 8 bases; nucleotides outside the gene matches: 9. Written as DNA, the CDR3 is TGTGCCAGCAGCTTTTCAACCGGGACAGTCGAAGCTTTCTTT. This translates into CASSFSTGTVEAFF.

The chain uses TRBV14 and TRBJ2-2, with a possible D match to TRBD2 (6 bases). Germline-derived CDR1 and CDR2 are SGHDN and FVKESK. The CDR3 length is 16 residues. V was pared by 6 bases and J by 2 bases, with 16 bases between. The CDR3 region has the DNA TGTGCCAGCAGTCCTTGGGGGAGGTCTAACACCGGGGAGCTGTTTTTT. Encoded protein: CASSPWGRSNTGELFF.

The V call is TRBV5-4, the J call TRBJ1-2; no definite D call. CDR1 and CDR2 (germline): SGHNT, YYREEE (reference sequence). The germline V and J ends were trimmed by 4 bases and 3 bases, with 13 bases remaining between them. This CDR3 contains 14 residues. The CDR3 nucleotides read TGTGCCAGCAGCGTTAAGAACATTTACTATGGCTACACCTTC. Protein product: CASSVKNIYYGYTF. Complete variable domain (other parts from reference TRBV5-4 and TRBJ1-2): ETGVTQSPTHLIKTRGQQVTLRCSSQSGHNTVSWYQQALGQGPQFIFQYYREEENGRGNFPPRFSGLQFPNYSSELNVNALELDDSALYLCASSVKNIYYGYTFGSGTRLTVV.

This clone was seen only a few times. V and J are TRBV19 and TRBJ1-1; the D is unclear. V lost 4 bases and J lost 1, with 10 bases in between. Looked up from germline, CDR1 is LNHDA and CDR2 is SQIVND (reference sequence). The length of the CDR3 is 14 residues. CDR3 sequence: CASSSSHENTEAFF. For the CDR3, the DNA is TGTGCCAGTAGTAGTAGCCACGAGAACACTGAAGCTTTCTTT.